Following are 11 T cell receptor beta chains from one sample sequenced in a study of CD8+CD57+ T cells in acquired aplastic anemia. It was patients with CD8+CD57+ cell expansion by flow cytometry who were chosen for sequencing. Researchers used genomic DNA as the template to profile TCR beta VDJ and CDR3. In TCRdb, the reads were re-called with MiXCR into one record per CDR3 protein. This sample has 150,000 or so distinct CDR3 sequences; roughly 54% occur once, and the top ten carry more than 10%. Sequenced: sorted CD4+, CD8+, or CD8+CD57+ T cells (not recorded which) from PBMCs. These receptors were taken from a human donor with aplastic anemia.

The gene calls are TRBV2 and TRBJ1-5; TRBD1 matches 7 bases. Germline CDR1 and CDR2: SNHLY and FYNNEI. The CDR3 consists of 13 residues. V gave up 6 bases and J gave up 5 bases; unmatched junction bases: 4. CDR3 sequence reads: CASRETGDQPQHF. CDR3 sequence (DNA): TGTGCCAGCAGGGAAACAGGGGATCAGCCCCAGCATTTT.

This chain joins TRBV19 and TRBJ1-2; 7 nucleotides match TRBD1. V shed 2 bases and J 4 bases; nucleotides not matched to a gene: 7. The CDR3 consists of 15 residues. In germline, CDR1 is LNHDA, CDR2 SQIVND (reference sequence). The CDR3 spells CASSIQGQGGYGYTF. Written as DNA, the CDR3 is TGTGCCAGTAGTATACAGGGGCAGGGGGGCTATGGCTACACCTTC.

The CDR3 sequence is CATSESGTENEQYF. The CDR3 DNA follows: TGTGCCACCAGTGAGTCCGGGACAGAGAACGAGCAGTACTTC. The chain joins TRBV24-1 to TRBJ2-7, with 7 bases identical to TRBD1. Germline V gives CDR1 KGHDR, CDR2 SFDVKD. V lost 4 bases, J lost 5 bases, and 7 bases stayed unmatched. The CDR3 extends over 14 amino acids.

The table lists this clonotype with many counts. The J gene is TRBJ2-7, the V gene TRBV3-1, with D tentatively TRBD1 or TRBD2 (5 bases each). Germline CDR1 reads LGHDT; CDR2 reads YNNKEL (reference sequence). The V end lost 5 bases, the J end lost 6 bases, and 14 bases lay between the germline ends. CDR3 length: 13 amino acids. CDR3 region: CASSSREGTEQYF. The CDR3 DNA reads as TGTGCCAGCAGCTCCCGCGAAGGGACCGAGCAGTACTTC.

This chain connects TRBV2 to TRBJ1-3, with 8 bases matching TRBD1. V dropped 1 base and J dropped 7; count of bases not matched to a gene: 6. CDR1 is SNHLY and CDR2 is FYNNEI in the germline V gene. The CDR3 consists of 15 residues. CDR3 sequence reads: CASSEDSGTGNTIYF. The CDR3 DNA reads as TGTGCCAGCAGTGAAGACTCCGGGACAGGCAACACCATATATTTT.

This clonotype appeared a few times. The CDR3 sequence: CAIRETGVANYGYTF. The CDR3 DNA sequence: TGTGCCATCAGAGAGACAGGGGTAGCTAACTATGGCTACACCTTC. The chain uses TRBV10-3 and TRBJ1-2, with 8 bases identical to TRBD1. The ends lost 6 bases at V and 0 bases at J; junction bases unmatched: 6. Germline V gene lookup returns CDR1 ENHRY and CDR2 SYGVKD. The CDR3 length is 15 residues.

This clonotype was observed many times. The chain uses TRBV2 and TRBJ1-1; tentatively, D is TRBD1 (6 bases). The V gene's germline CDR1 is SNHLY and CDR2 FYNNEI. The CDR3 runs to 15 residues. Between the trimmed V and J ends, which lost 6 bases and 4 bases, there was a span of 18 bases. The CDR3 spells CASSVPGATGTEAFF. In nucleotides, the CDR3 is TGTGCCAGCAGCGTCCCGGGGGCGACAGGCACTGAAGCTTTCTTT.

This chain connects TRBV4-1 to TRBJ2-1; D is possibly TRBD1 (5 bases). The germline gives CDR1 MGHRA, CDR2 YSYEKL. V was clipped by 0 bases and J by 2 bases, with 11 bases between them. The CDR3 spans 16 residues. CDR3 sequence: CASSQDIREAYNEQFF. The CDR3 bases are TGCGCCAGCAGCCAAGATATCAGGGAAGCCTACAATGAGCAGTTCTTC.

The chain carries TRBV29-1 and TRBJ2-3; no reliable D call. The CDR3 contains 12 residues. Germline V gives CDR1 SQVTM, CDR2 ANQGSEA. As DNA, the CDR3 is TGCAGTGAAGGCGGAGAAACAGATACGCAGTATTTT. As protein: CSEGGETDTQYF.

The chain has TRBV7-6 and TRBJ1-1; D is undetermined. The CDR3 covers 15 residues. The germline V and J ends were trimmed by 5 bases and 3 bases, with 16 bases remaining between them. Germline CDR1 is SGHVS and CDR2 is FNYEAQ. The chain's CDR3 is CASSLRAGVDTEAFF. The CDR3 coding sequence is TGTGCCAGCAGCCTCAGAGCCGGGGTAGACACTGAAGCTTTCTTT.

J is TRBJ2-3 and V is TRBV7-8, with 12 positions matching TRBD1. The CDR3 spans 16 residues. Germline values: CDR1 SGHVS, CDR2 FQNEAQ. V dropped 6 bases and J dropped 5; count of bases not matched to a gene: 9. CDR3 region: CASSGRDRGRGDTQYF. The CDR3 bases are TGTGCCAGCAGTGGCCGGGACAGGGGGCGCGGAGATACGCAGTATTTT.